Sequencing of this T cell receptor (beta chain) was carried out in a study of T cell responses to AZD1222 COVID-19 vaccine. Clones were read by immunoSEQ multiplex PCR, and TCRdb kept only the in-frame ones, dropping some. The sample has some 180,000 clones; 85% to 95% are singletons. The CDR3 covers 14 residues. V shed 0 bases and J shed 2 bases, with 8 bases lying between them. Looked up from germline, CDR1 is SGHNT and CDR2 is YYREEE (reference sequence). This rearrangement joins TRBV5-4 to TRBJ1-1; D might be TRBD1 (6 bases). The TCR sequence derives from an adult who received the AZD1222 COVID-19 vaccine. Sequenced material: peripheral blood, taken 28 days after the second AZD1222 dose. CDR3 amino acids: CASSLATGNTEAFF. The DNA for the CDR3 is TGTGCCAGCAGCTTGGCGACAGGAAACACTGAAGCTTTCTTT.